This T cell receptor (beta chain) was recorded in a study of shared clonotypes between healthy human individuals. This clone was observed a handful of times. CD45RO-negative, CCR7-positively selected cells formed the naive CD8 fraction, excluding terminally differentiated effector memory CD45RA+ cells. The donors were all Caucasian adults (living in Nashville, Tennessee). Per germline, CDR1 SGHRS and CDR2 YFSETQ. The CDR3 loop spans 15 amino acids. J was trimmed by 1 base and V by 4 bases; bases with no gene match: 4. Assay: immunoSEQ multiplex PCR; the TCRdb copy retains only in-frame clones and omits some. The sample carries about 2.1 million clones, about 94% recorded once.

J is TRBJ1-2 and V is TRBV5-1, with 10 bases identical to TRBD1. Material for sequencing was naive CD8+ T cells from PBMCs. The clonotype was recovered from a man in his late teens or twenties in good health. Some clones in this sample may be carry-over from other donors' samples. CDR3 in amino acids: CASSPWTGGNYGYTF. The CDR3 DNA is TGCGCCAGCAGCCCATGGACAGGGGGTAACTATGGCTACACCTTC.